Each of the 20 T cell receptor beta chains below was sequenced from the same sample in a study of OX40 agonist ivuxolimab in advanced cancers. TCRdb keeps only in-frame clones here, not all; method: immunoSEQ multiplex PCR. The sample consists of about 150,000 clones, 85% to 95% of them appearing once. The sequenced sample was CD4+ or CD8+ T cells sorted from blood, obtained in a trial of the OX40 agonist ivuxolimab. Receptor source: an adult with an advanced solid tumor such as melanoma, head and neck, liver or kidney cancer.

This chain uses TRBV6-1 with TRBJ2-7; TRBD2 might be the D (5 bases). This CDR3 contains 14 residues. Germline V lookup: CDR1 MNHNS, CDR2 SASEGT. Trimming pared 5 bases from V and 3 bases from J, leaving 14 bases between. The CDR3: CASSNTGLNYEQYF. CDR3 sequence (DNA): TGTGCCAGCAGTAACACCGGACTTAACTACGAGCAGTACTTC.

As to this clone: Other DNA sequences in this sample translate to the same CDR3. The chain is built from TRBV5-6 and TRBJ2-3; D is unresolved. The V and J ends lost 0 bases and 4 bases respectively, with 12 bases between them. The length of the CDR3 is 15 residues. Looked up from germline, CDR1 is SGHDT and CDR2 is YYEEEE. CDR3 amino acids: CASSLGGGLADTQYF. CDR3 coding DNA: TGTGCCAGCAGCTTGGGGGGTGGATTGGCAGATACGCAGTATTTT.

The chain employs TRBV7-9 and TRBJ1-1, with a tentative D call TRBD1 (6 bases). The V end was cut by 5 bases, the J end by 8 bases, with 24 bases between. The germline gives CDR1 SEHNR, CDR2 FQNEAQ (reference sequence). The length of the CDR3 is 16 residues. CDR3 region: CASSQPTGRGDGEAFF. CDR3 bases: TGTGCCAGCAGCCAGCCTACGGGAAGGGGGGACGGAGAAGCTTTCTTT.

The rearrangement joins TRBV6-5 to TRBJ2-7, with D tentatively TRBD2 (7 bases). Germline V gene data show CDR1 as MNHEY and CDR2 as SVGAGI. The CDR3 has 16 amino acids. V lost 2 bases to trimming and J lost 2 bases, with 16 bases between them. In DNA form, the CDR3 reads TGTGCCAGCAGTTACGGGGGGGGCGCCTACACCTACGAGCAGTACTTC. It translates to CASSYGGGAYTYEQYF.

The CDR3 reads CASSLDGGLTPSGANVLTF. CDR3 nucleotide sequence: TGTGCCAGCAGCTTAGATGGAGGCCTGACGCCCTCTGGGGCCAACGTCCTGACTTTC. The V and J genes are TRBV7-9 and TRBJ2-6, with a tentative D call TRBD2 (5 bases). V was cut by 1 base and J by 0 bases, with 16 bases left in between. The CDR3 has 19 amino acids. Germline CDR1 and CDR2: SEHNR and FQNEAQ (reference sequence).

This CDR3 reads CASSLGQGSQPQHF. The CDR3 DNA sequence: TGTGCCAGTAGTCTTGGACAGGGATCCCAGCCCCAGCATTTT. This chain uses TRBV19 with TRBJ1-5, with 8 nucleotides matching TRBD1. From germline, CDR1 is LNHDA and CDR2 SQIVND (reference sequence). V gave up 5 bases and J gave up 7 bases; unmatched junction bases: 7. The CDR3 is made up of 14 amino acids.

V and J are TRBV2 and TRBJ2-1; D unresolved. The germline V gene has CDR1 SNHLY and CDR2 FYNNEI. CDR3 length: 11 amino acids. With 6 bases removed from V and 6 bases from J, the gap between germline ends came to 6 bases. CDR3 residues: CASRSGNEQFF. The CDR3 DNA is TGTGCCAGCAGGTCTGGCAATGAGCAGTTCTTC.

The V and J genes are TRBV4-3 and TRBJ1-2; a possible D gene is TRBD1 (6 bases). V shed 2 bases and J shed 4 bases, with 14 bases lying between them. CDR3 length: 15 residues. Germline CDR1 reads LGHNA; CDR2 reads YSLEER. CDR3 residues: CASSQKTGLSYGYTF. The CDR3 DNA reads TGCGCCAGCAGCCAAAAAACAGGGCTTTCCTATGGCTACACCTTC.

The rearrangement joins TRBV2 to TRBJ2-1, with a tentative D call TRBD2 (6 bases). The V and J ends lost 6 bases and 6 bases respectively, with 15 bases between them. The CDR3 spans 14 residues. In germline, CDR1 is SNHLY, CDR2 FYNNEI. CDR3 loop: CASRWLALGNEQFF. Written as DNA, the CDR3 is TGTGCCAGCAGGTGGCTAGCGTTAGGCAATGAGCAGTTCTTC.

The chain employs TRBV6-5 and TRBJ2-1, with 10 bases fitting TRBD2. V shed 2 bases, J shed 9 bases, and the junction held 4 bases outside the gene matches. Germline CDR1 MNHEY, CDR2 SVGAGI. This CDR3 is 14 amino acids long. The CDR3 region has the DNA TGTGCCAGCAGTTACGGAGTAGCGGGGGGTGAGCAGTTCTTC. Translated, it gives CASSYGVAGGEQFF.

V gene TRBV29-1 combines with J gene TRBJ1-1; D not certain. Between the trimmed V and J ends, which lost 6 bases and 1 base, there was a span of 9 bases. Germline CDR1 is SQVTM and CDR2 is ANQGSEA. This CDR3 spans 12 amino acids. The CDR3 DNA sequence: TGCAGCGTGGATGGACGGAACACTGAAGCTTTCTTT. Residues: CSVDGRNTEAFF.

The chain joins TRBV7-9 to TRBJ1-2; TRBD1 matches at 7 bases. Germline V gene lookup returns CDR1 SEHNR and CDR2 FQNEAQ (reference sequence). There are 15 residues in the CDR3. V was clipped by 3 bases and J by 4 bases; unmatched bases: 8. The CDR3 DNA sequence: TGTGCCAGCAGCTTGAAGGAGGGGGCCTTCTATGGCTACACCTTC. This translates into CASSLKEGAFYGYTF.

This sequence joins TRBV9 and TRBJ1-1; D gene ambiguous. The germline CDR1 and CDR2 sequences are SGDLS and YYNGEE. This CDR3 is built from 13 residues. The V end was cut by 0 bases, the J end by 5 bases, with 8 bases between. CDR3 region: CASSVDRETEAFF. CDR3 bases: TGTGCCAGCAGCGTAGATAGGGAGACTGAAGCTTTCTTT.

The chain carries TRBV7-2 and TRBJ2-7, with 14 bases that match TRBD2. CDR1 is SGHTA and CDR2 is FQGNSA in the germline V gene. The CDR3 runs 18 residues. Trimming removed 3 bases from V and 1 base from J; junction bases left unmatched: 8. CDR3 sequence: CASSFATSGRAGSYEQYF. The CDR3 bases are TGTGCCAGCAGCTTCGCGACTAGCGGGAGGGCCGGTTCCTACGAGCAGTACTTC.

V is TRBV19 and J is TRBJ1-2, with D maybe TRBD1 (5 bases). The CDR3 length is 14 residues. The V end was cut by 6 bases, the J end by 3 bases, with 14 bases between. Germline V gene sequence: CDR1 LNHDA, CDR2 SQIVND (reference sequence). The CDR3 sequence: CASREGLLHYGYTF. The CDR3 DNA sequence: TGTGCCAGTAGGGAGGGACTCCTCCACTATGGCTACACCTTC.

This clone is a singleton in its sample. The chain carries TRBV30 and TRBJ2-3; 8 bases fit TRBD2. The germline gives CDR1 GTSNPN, CDR2 SVGIG (reference sequence). This CDR3 contains 17 residues. V gave up 3 bases and J gave up 0 bases; unmatched junction bases: 11. DNA for the CDR3: TGTGCCTGGAGCGCCAGCGGGAGAGGTACTAGCACAGATACGCAGTATTTT. As protein: CAWSASGRGTSTDTQYF.

This clone was detected only once. The chain employs TRBV6-5 and TRBJ1-3, with a weak D call TRBD1 (6 bases). Between the trimmed V and J ends, which lost 0 bases and 3 bases, there was a span of 9 bases. Per the germline V gene, CDR1 is MNHEY and CDR2 is SVGAGI. The CDR3 is 15 residues long. In nucleotides, the CDR3 is TGTGCCAGCAGTTACTCCAGGGGCGGTGGAAACACCATATATTTT. Its protein is CASSYSRGGGNTIYF.

The J gene is TRBJ2-7, the V gene TRBV28, with 16 bases fitting TRBD2. This CDR3 contains 19 residues. Trimming took 2 bases from V and 6 from J; bases not matched to a gene: 13. Germline values: CDR1 MDHEN, CDR2 SYDVKM. The CDR3: CASSLGAPGLAGGPVEQYF. The CDR3 coding sequence is TGTGCCAGCAGTTTAGGGGCTCCGGGACTAGCGGGAGGGCCCGTCGAGCAGTACTTC. The full variable domain, completed using reference TRBV28 and TRBJ2-7, is DVKVTQSSRYLVKRTGEKVFLECVQDMDHENMFWYRQDPGLGLRLIYFSYDVKMKEKGDIPEGYSVSREKKERFSLILESASTNQTSMYLCASSLGAPGLAGGPVEQYFGPGTRLTVT.

This chain links TRBV10-3 with TRBJ2-7; 8 bases align to TRBD2. The CDR3 is 13 amino acids. V shed 7 bases and J 5 bases; nucleotides not matched to a gene: 7. The germline gives CDR1 ENHRY, CDR2 SYGVKD. CDR3 DNA sequence: TGTGCCATCACCAATCGGGGGGGCGACGAGCAGTACTTC. Residues: CAITNRGGDEQYF.

V is TRBV5-1 and J is TRBJ2-7; D unclear. CDR3 length: 13 amino acids. CDR1 and CDR2 (germline): SGHRS, YFSETQ. Deletions cut 0 bases from V and 4 bases from J, with 8 bases between. The CDR3 is CASSLERSYEQYF. As DNA, the CDR3 is TGCGCCAGCAGCTTGGAACGTAGTTACGAGCAGTACTTC.